This entry is about one TCR beta chain. Its target is unknown. This specimen belongs to a study of cytotoxic CD8 clonotypes in ibrutinib-treated CLL. The wider study: IGHV unmutated under 18; relapsed/refractory 10 to 11; treatment-naive under 16. After a median of almost 70 months, approximately 15 patients stayed remitted and 12 progressed; responses had been partial in some 24 and complete in 2. General observations from the study: Clonality rose at ibrutinib response and fell back toward baseline at progression. Clonotypes that were public were uncommon, and they contracted or stayed stable on treatment.

Assay used: immunoSEQ multiplex PCR; TCRdb lists only in-frame clones, some missing. The sample consists of about 84,000 clones, about 86% of them appearing once. CDR1 is SGHTA, CDR2 FQGNSA, per germline. There are 12 residues in the CDR3. Trimming stripped 2 bases from V and 2 bases from J, with 4 bases between. The input for sequencing was PBMCs, taken before ibrutinib treatment. This sequence originates from a human donor with chronic lymphocytic leukemia. The J gene is TRBJ2-7, the V gene TRBV7-2; D is ambiguous. The CDR3 reads CASSLTTYEQYF. The CDR3 DNA follows: TGTGCCAGCAGCTTAACTACCTACGAGCAGTACTTC.